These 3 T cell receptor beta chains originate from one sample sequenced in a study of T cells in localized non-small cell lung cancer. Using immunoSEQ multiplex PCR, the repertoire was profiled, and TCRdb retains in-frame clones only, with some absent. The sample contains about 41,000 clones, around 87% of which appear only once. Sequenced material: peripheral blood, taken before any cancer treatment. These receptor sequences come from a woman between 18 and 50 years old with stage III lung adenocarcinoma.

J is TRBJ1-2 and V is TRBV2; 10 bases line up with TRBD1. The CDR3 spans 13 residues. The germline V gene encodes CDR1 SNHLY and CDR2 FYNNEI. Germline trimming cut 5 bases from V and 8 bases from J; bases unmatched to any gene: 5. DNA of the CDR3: TGTGCCAGCAGTACCGGGACAGGGGTCGGCTACACCTTC. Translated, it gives CASSTGTGVGYTF.

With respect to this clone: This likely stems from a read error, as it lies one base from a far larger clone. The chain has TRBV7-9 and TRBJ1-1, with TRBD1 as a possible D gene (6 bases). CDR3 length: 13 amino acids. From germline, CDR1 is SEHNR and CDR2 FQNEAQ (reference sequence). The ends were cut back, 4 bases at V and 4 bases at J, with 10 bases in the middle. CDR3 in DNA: TGTGCCAGCAGCTCTCAAGGGGGCACTGAAGCTTTCTTT. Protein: CASSSQGGTEAFF.

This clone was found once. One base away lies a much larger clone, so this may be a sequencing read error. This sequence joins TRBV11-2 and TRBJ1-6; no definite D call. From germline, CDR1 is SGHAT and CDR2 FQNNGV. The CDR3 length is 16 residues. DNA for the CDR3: TGTGCCAGCAGCTTAGAAGGCCCTAATGTGGGGTCACCCCTCTACTTT. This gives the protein CASSLEGPNVGSPLYF.